This T cell receptor beta chain is from a study of blood T cell repertoires in COVID-19. Across the study: COVID-19 samples, acute and convalescent, were from the United States, Italy and Spain.

CDR3 length: 16 residues. Germline values: CDR1 MDHEN, CDR2 SYDVKM. With 0 bases removed from V and 1 base from J, the gap between germline ends came to 10 bases. As originally analysed: Reference gene primer amplification gave estimated nucleated cell counts. Clones were sequenced by immunoSEQ multiplex PCR, and TCRdb holds only the in-frame ones, with some missing. The D gene and trimming were derived from the DNA, and the V and J assignments and clone size from that table. The table has about 280,000 clones, under 90% seen once. Participant-reported clinical history was the basis for cohort assignment.

V is TRBV28 and J is TRBJ2-4; D might be TRBD1 (6 bases). This clonotype was obtained from a woman in her sixties or seventies who had recovered from COVID-19. Sequenced material: PBMCs or T cells enriched from blood (not recorded which). The CDR3 here is CASSLWGASAKNIQYF. The CDR3 DNA is TGTGCCAGCAGTTTATGGGGGGCCAGTGCCAAAAACATTCAGTACTTC.